These 18 T cell receptor beta chains came from one sample sequenced in a study of blood T cell repertoires in COVID-19. Profiling relied on immunoSEQ multiplex PCR, and the TCRdb table lists in-frame clones only, not all of them. The sample yields 350,000 to 400,000 clones, 80% to 90% seen once. Sequences were obtained from PBMCs or T cells enriched from blood (not recorded which). These receptors were taken from a man in his late teens or twenties who had recovered from COVID-19.

The chain has TRBV24-1 and TRBJ2-7, with 10 bases lining up with TRBD1. V lost 6 bases and J lost 2; bases outside the gene matches: 3. This CDR3 spans 14 amino acids. Germline V gene data show CDR1 as KGHDR and CDR2 as SFDVKD. CDR3 nucleotides: TGTGCCACCAGTAAGGGACAGGGGACCTACGAGCAGTACTTC. Translation: CATSKGQGTYEQYF.

Worth noting for this clone: One end of the junction varies from germline; a read error may be responsible. The gene calls are TRBV5-5 and TRBJ2-1; TRBD1 is a possible D gene (6 bases). The CDR3 contains 15 residues. Germline V gene sequence: CDR1 SGHKS, CDR2 YYEKEE (reference sequence). CDR3 region: CASGLDTGSGNEQFF. CDR3 DNA: TGTGCCAGCGGCTTAGACACAGGGTCGGGCAATGAGCAGTTCTTC.

The chain links TRBV4-3 to TRBJ1-1; D is ambiguous. The CDR3 totals 13 residues. Germline loops: CDR1 LGHNA, CDR2 YSLEER. Trimming removed 1 base at V and 3 bases at J, with 6 bases between. The CDR3 here is CASSQVRYTEAFF. In DNA, the CDR3 is TGCGCCAGCAGCCAAGTTCGGTACACTGAAGCTTTCTTT.

The V and J genes are TRBV7-9 and TRBJ2-6; maybe TRBD1 (5 bases). This CDR3 is 14 amino acids long. Trimming shortened V by 10 bases and J by 0 bases, and 10 bases separated the two germline ends. Germline V gives CDR1 SEHNR, CDR2 FQNEAQ (reference sequence). The CDR3 reads CANEQVSGANVLTF. As DNA, the CDR3 is TGTGCCAACGAACAGGTCTCTGGGGCCAACGTCCTGACTTTC.

The chain carries TRBV12-3 or TRBV12-4 and TRBJ1-1; no clear D. The CDR3 is 13 residues long. V lost 0 bases and J 10 bases, leaving 12 bases between the germline ends. CDR3 amino acids: CASSLAGGRGAFF. CDR3 DNA sequence: TGTGCCAGCAGTTTAGCAGGCGGGCGTGGAGCTTTCTTT.

A single count supports this clone. The chain links TRBV5-1 to TRBJ1-6; TRBD1 agrees at 7 bases. CDR1 is SGHRS, CDR2 YFSETQ, per germline. Unmatched junction bases numbered 6, after V lost 0 bases and J lost 9 bases. The CDR3 has 15 residues. CDR3 sequence reads: CASSLGTGEVSPLHF. For the CDR3, the DNA is TGCGCCAGCAGCTTGGGAACAGGGGAAGTTTCACCCCTCCACTTT.

The chain carries TRBV12-3 or TRBV12-4 and TRBJ2-1; 9 nucleotides match TRBD1. The CDR3 is 12 amino acids. Germline trimming cut 6 bases from V and 15 bases from J; bases unmatched to any gene: 9. The CDR3 is CASRINRGRRFF. As DNA, the CDR3 is TGTGCCAGCAGGATAAACAGGGGGCGGAGGTTCTTC.

V gene TRBV11-2 combines with J gene TRBJ2-1, with TRBD1 as a possible D gene (6 bases). The CDR3 has 15 residues. Germline CDR1 SGHAT, CDR2 FQNNGV. V was clipped by 5 bases and J by 4 bases, with 15 bases between them. CDR3 DNA: TGTGCCAGCAGCCAACTCGGACAGTATTACAATGAGCAGTTCTTC. The encoded protein is CASSQLGQYYNEQFF.

This clone has a single count. The chain uses TRBV11-2 and TRBJ2-4; weak D call: TRBD2 (5 bases). This CDR3 has 15 residues. The germline V gene encodes CDR1 SGHAT and CDR2 FQNNGV. The V end lost 2 bases, the J end lost 1 base, and 9 bases lay between the germline ends. In nucleotides, the CDR3 is TGTGCCAGCAGCTTACGCGGGTTGGCCAAAAACATTCAGTACTTC. This encodes CASSLRGLAKNIQYF.

The chain carries TRBV27 and TRBJ2-1; tentatively, D is TRBD2 (5 bases). There are 15 residues in the CDR3. Trimming left V 4 bases short and J 3 bases short, with 13 bases between. Germline V CDR1 and CDR2: MNHEY, SMNVEV (reference sequence). CDR3 in DNA: TGTGCCAGCAGTTACCGGACGGGGATCTACAATGAGCAGTTCTTC. Amino acid sequence: CASSYRTGIYNEQFF.

The V and J genes are TRBV28 and TRBJ2-1; no clear D gene. The CDR3 spans 14 residues. Trimming removed 3 bases from V and 5 bases from J, with 11 bases in between. Germline CDR1 is MDHEN and CDR2 is SYDVKM. The CDR3 protein is CASSLRSTHNEQFF. Here the CDR3 DNA reads TGTGCCAGCAGTTTGAGGAGCACACACAATGAGCAGTTCTTC.

The chain carries TRBV30 and TRBJ2-7, with 11 bases matching TRBD2. The CDR3 is 19 residues long. Germline values: CDR1 GTSNPN, CDR2 SVGIG (reference sequence). After removal of 4 bases from V and 4 bases from J, the junction contained 21 bases not matched to a gene. The DNA of the CDR3 is TGTGCCTGGACAGACCACTTTCGTAATAGCGGGAGGGTGCCTTACGAGCAGTACTTC. Protein: CAWTDHFRNSGRVPYEQYF.

J is TRBJ2-1 and V is TRBV5-4; D perhaps matches TRBD2 (6 bases). The length of the CDR3 is 14 residues. Germline assignment: CDR1 SGHNT and CDR2 YYREEE (reference sequence). Trimming shortened V by 6 bases and J by 6 bases, and 16 bases separated the two germline ends. CDR3 in amino acids: CASTNNMGGNEQFF. The CDR3 coding sequence is TGTGCCAGCACCAATAATATGGGGGGCAATGAGCAGTTCTTC.

J is TRBJ2-1 and V is TRBV7-9; 7 bases line up with TRBD1. Trimming at V came to 5 bases and at J to 11 bases, leaving 6 bases not matched to a gene. Per germline, CDR1 SEHNR and CDR2 FQNEAQ (reference sequence). CDR3 size: 12 residues. The CDR3 loop is CASSPGTEKQFF. As DNA, the CDR3 is TGTGCCAGCAGCCCTGGGACAGAGAAGCAGTTCTTC.

CDR3 protein: CASSLRRTAENIQYF. The CDR3 DNA reads TGTGCCAGCAGCTTAAGGAGGACAGCAGAAAACATTCAGTACTTC. The chain joins TRBV7-2 to TRBJ2-4, with a weak D call TRBD1 (6 bases). This CDR3 spans 15 amino acids. CDR1 SGHTA and CDR2 FQGNSA come from the germline V gene. V was shortened by 2 bases and J by 5 bases, with 13 bases between the two germline ends.

CDR3 amino acids: CASSQGGGGQPQHF. The CDR3 region has the DNA TGTGCCAGCAGCCAAGGAGGAGGCGGGCAGCCCCAGCATTTT. The gene calls are TRBV4-2 and TRBJ1-5, with D uncertain. Trimming took off 1 base at V and 7 bases at J, with 11 bases between the two ends. The CDR3 contains 14 residues. CDR1 and CDR2 from the germline V gene are LGHNA and YNFKEQ.

This clone has more than one count but fewer than ten. The rearrangement joins TRBV29-1 to TRBJ2-1, with TRBD2 matching 7 bases. Germline V lookup: CDR1 SQVTM, CDR2 ANQGSEA. The CDR3 has 13 residues. V lost 7 bases to trimming and J lost 4 bases; unmatched junction nucleotides: 7. The CDR3 nucleotides are TGCAGCGGGTGGGCGGGAGTTTACAATGAGCAGTTCTTC. This translates into CSGWAGVYNEQFF.

The chain is built from TRBV7-6 and TRBJ2-5; TRBD2 matches 10 bases. From germline, CDR1 is SGHVS and CDR2 FNYEAQ. J was trimmed by 5 bases and V by 2 bases; bases with no gene match: 11. The CDR3 extends over 17 amino acids. This chain's CDR3 is CASSLQSAGGPRETQYF. The CDR3 DNA is TGTGCCAGCAGCTTACAGTCAGCGGGAGGGCCTCGGGAGACCCAGTACTTC.